This TCR beta chain is drawn from a study of blood T cells in healthy people across ages. Germline loops: CDR1 KGHSH, CDR2 LQKENI. The CDR3 extends over 14 amino acids. V was trimmed by 3 bases and J by 3 bases, leaving 11 bases between them. Per sample, a minimum of 6 million PBMCs were isolated. PCR was performed a second time for 7 to 11 cycles using a sample-barcoded 5' primer and a J-beta primer mix. TCRdb itself ran the 5' RACE reads through MiXCR, one entry per CDR3 protein. Of around 800,000 distinct CDR3 sequences in the sample, roughly 24% were seen once. These same data were also listed under a study on T cells of mothers and their children. From that study: Thymic selection, a shaping force on TCR recombination output, acts similarly in related and unrelated pairs. Persistent microchimeric T cell clones were sought, and none were detected.

The sequence came from a boy aged 5-17 years in good health. The rearrangement links TRBV18 to TRBJ2-5; D is ambiguous. The sequenced sample consisted of blood. DNA of the CDR3: TGTGCCAGCTCACCGCGAAGGGCTGAAGAGACCCAGTACTTC. As protein: CASSPRRAEETQYF. Drawing the rest from reference TRBV18 and TRBJ2-5, the complete variable domain is NAGVMQNPRHLVRRRGQEARLRCSPMKGHSHVYWYRQLPEEGLKFMVYLQKENIIDESGMPKERFSAEFPKEGPSILRIQQVVRGDSAAYFCASSPRRAEETQYFGPGTRLLVL.